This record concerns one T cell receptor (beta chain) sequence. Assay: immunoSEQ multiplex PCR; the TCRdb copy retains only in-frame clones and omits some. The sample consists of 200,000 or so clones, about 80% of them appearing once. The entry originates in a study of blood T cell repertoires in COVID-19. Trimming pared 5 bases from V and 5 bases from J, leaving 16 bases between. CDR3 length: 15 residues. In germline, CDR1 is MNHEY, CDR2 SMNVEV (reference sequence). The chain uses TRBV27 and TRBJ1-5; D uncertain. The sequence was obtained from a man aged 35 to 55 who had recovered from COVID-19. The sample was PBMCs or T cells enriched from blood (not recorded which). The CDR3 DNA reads TGTGCCAGCAGTCTCTTATTCAGGTATGATCAGCCCCAGCATTTT. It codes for CASSLLFRYDQPQHF.